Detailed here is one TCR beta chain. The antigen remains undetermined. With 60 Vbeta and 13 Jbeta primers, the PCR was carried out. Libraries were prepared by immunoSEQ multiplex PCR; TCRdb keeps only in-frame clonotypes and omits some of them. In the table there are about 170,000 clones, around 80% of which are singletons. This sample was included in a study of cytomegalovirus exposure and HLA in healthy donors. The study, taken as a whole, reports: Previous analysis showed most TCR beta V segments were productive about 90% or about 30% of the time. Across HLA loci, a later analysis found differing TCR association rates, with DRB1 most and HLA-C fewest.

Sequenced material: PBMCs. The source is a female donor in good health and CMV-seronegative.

CDR3 DNA sequence: TGTGCCAGCAGCTTAGACATTAGCCTCTCTGGAAACACCATATATTTT. Protein product: CASSLDISLSGNTIYF. The V and J genes are TRBV7-9 and TRBJ1-3; D call uncertain. In germline, CDR1 is SEHNR, CDR2 FQNEAQ (reference sequence). V lost 1 base, J lost 0 bases, and 10 bases lay in between. The CDR3 consists of 16 residues.